What follows are 9 T cell receptor beta chains derived from one specimen sequenced in a study of blood T cell repertoires in COVID-19. Profiling relied on immunoSEQ multiplex PCR, and the TCRdb table lists in-frame clones only, not all of them. Of tens of thousands of clones listed, 83% were seen once; the top ten hold over 15%. Sequenced: peripheral blood. Receptors were obtained from a man between 35 and 55 years old with acute or convalescent COVID-19.

There are a few counts of this clone. J is TRBJ2-2 and V is TRBV2; D is ambiguous. Per germline, CDR1 SNHLY and CDR2 FYNNEI. The CDR3 length is 12 residues. V was clipped by 5 bases and J by 5 bases, with 6 bases between them. This chain's CDR3 is CASSFRTGELFF. Written as DNA, the CDR3 is TGTGCCAGCAGTTTCAGGACCGGGGAGCTGTTTTTT.

V is TRBV7-2 and J is TRBJ2-5, with D possibly being TRBD2 (6 bases). V was cut by 3 bases and J by 2 bases, with 13 bases left in between. The CDR3 loop spans 15 amino acids. In germline, CDR1 is SGHTA, CDR2 FQGNSA. In nucleotides, the CDR3 is TGTGCCAGCAGCTTTTTGGGGGGTCCTCAAGAGACCCAGTACTTC. Translating it yields CASSFLGGPQETQYF.

V is TRBV6-1 and J is TRBJ2-7; D might be TRBD2 (6 bases). V lost 1 base and J lost 3, with 10 bases in between. The length of the CDR3 is 14 residues. Germline lookup yields CDR1 MNHNS and CDR2 SASEGT. The chain's CDR3 is CASSEERRGYEQYV. CDR3 nucleotide sequence: TGTGCCAGCAGTGAAGAGAGGCGGGGCTACGAGCAGTACGTC.

The chain recombines TRBV5-1 with TRBJ2-2, with D possibly matching TRBD2 (7 bases). V gave up 3 bases and J gave up 3 bases, with 15 bases separating them. The CDR3 consists of 16 residues. The germline gives CDR1 SGHRS, CDR2 YFSETQ. CDR3 sequence (DNA): TGCGCCAGCAGCTACACAGGGAGGGGGGACACCGGGGAGCTGTTTTTT. Translated, it gives CASSYTGRGDTGELFF.

V is TRBV7-8 and J is TRBJ2-1; D call uncertain. The V and J ends lost 3 bases and 8 bases respectively, with 11 bases between them. Per germline, CDR1 SGHVS and CDR2 FQNEAQ. The CDR3 has 13 residues. The CDR3 region is CASSLGLVDEQFF. The CDR3 DNA reads TGTGCCAGCAGCTTGGGTCTAGTTGATGAGCAGTTCTTC.

The chain carries TRBV19 and TRBJ2-3; D gene unclear. CDR1 is LNHDA and CDR2 is SQIVND in the germline V gene (reference sequence). The CDR3 totals 11 residues. Trimming stripped 7 bases from V and 6 bases from J, with 8 bases between. Here the CDR3 reads CASIARDTQYF. The DNA for the CDR3 is TGTGCCAGTATCGCCCGGGATACGCAGTATTTT.

The chain links TRBV5-1 to TRBJ2-7; no clear D gene. CDR3 size: 13 residues. Germline-derived CDR1 and CDR2 are SGHRS and YFSETQ. V lost 2 bases and J 4 bases, leaving 10 bases between the germline ends. The CDR3 spells CASSFLTEYEQYV. The CDR3 bases are TGCGCCAGCAGCTTCCTGACTGAATACGAGCAGTACGTC.

This chain links TRBV5-1 with TRBJ2-5, with D tentatively TRBD1 (5 bases). The length of the CDR3 is 16 residues. Germline values: CDR1 SGHRS, CDR2 YFSETQ. Trimming cost V 4 bases and J 4 bases, with 20 bases left between them. CDR3 coding DNA: TGCGCCAGCAGCCTGACCGGTCAGGGCCTACTAGAGACCCAGTACTTC. Translated, it gives CASSLTGQGLLETQYF. The variable domain in full, completed from reference TRBV5-1 and TRBJ2-5, reads KAGVTQTPRYLIKTRGQQVTLSCSPISGHRSVSWYQQTPGQGLQFLFEYFSETQRNKGNFPGRFSGRQFSNSRSEMNVSTLELGDSALYLCASSLTGQGLLETQYFGPGTRLLVL.

In DNA, the CDR3 is TGTGCCAGCAGCTTGGCGGGACAGGGACCGGGGTTATCTGGAAACACCATATATTTT. This encodes CASSLAGQGPGLSGNTIYF. The chain carries TRBV7-6 and TRBJ1-3, with 9 bases aligning to TRBD1. Germline assignment: CDR1 SGHVS and CDR2 FNYEAQ. The ends lost 3 bases at V and 1 base at J; junction bases unmatched: 13. The CDR3 contains 19 residues.